Below, 31 T cell receptor beta chains from the same sample are listed, as sequenced in a study of shared clonotypes between healthy human individuals. Positive CCR7 selection of CD45RO-negative cells yielded the naive CD8 cells, and terminally differentiated effector memory CD45RA+ cells were excluded. This table comes from immunoSEQ multiplex PCR, and its TCRdb copy is limited to in-frame clones, with some not included. Of 450,000 to 700,000 clones listed, nearly 97% are singletons. Material for sequencing was naive CD8+ T cells sorted from blood. These receptors all come from a woman aged 25 to 39 in good health.

As regards this clone: At the DNA level, this CDR3 is encoded by other sequences in the same sample as well. This chain connects TRBV27 to TRBJ2-1, with 11 positions matching TRBD2. Per germline, CDR1 MNHEY and CDR2 SMNVEV (reference sequence). V shed 3 bases, J shed 3 bases, and the junction held 1 base outside the gene matches. There are 15 residues in the CDR3. The CDR3 DNA sequence: TGTGCCAGCAGTTTGGGGACTAGCGGCTACAATGAGCAGTTCTTC. This gives the protein CASSLGTSGYNEQFF.

This chain links TRBV4-1 with TRBJ2-2, with D hard to call. V shed 2 bases and J shed 8 bases, with 12 bases lying between them. CDR1 MGHRA and CDR2 YSYEKL come from the germline V gene. The CDR3 contains 14 residues. CDR3 in DNA: TGCGCCAGCAGCCAAAGTTTGGTAACGGGGGAGCTGTTTTTT. As protein: CASSQSLVTGELFF.

This sequence joins TRBV28 and TRBJ2-3, with 8 bases lining up with TRBD1. Germline V gives CDR1 MDHEN, CDR2 SYDVKM. V lost 5 bases and J lost 3; bases outside the gene matches: 4. The CDR3 has 14 residues. The CDR3 bases are TGTGCCAGCAGTGGGGACAGGAGGACAGATACGCAGTATTTT. This gives the protein CASSGDRRTDTQYF.

The count of this clone is one. This chain uses TRBV28 with TRBJ1-1; a weak D match, TRBD1 (5 bases). CDR1 is MDHEN and CDR2 is SYDVKM in the germline V gene. The germline V and J ends were trimmed by 6 bases and 4 bases, with 24 bases remaining between them. The CDR3 length is 17 residues. CDR3 DNA: TGTGCCAGCAGCGTTGTTGGCAGGGCCACCTCGGGCACTGAAGCTTTCTTT. Encoded protein: CASSVVGRATSGTEAFF. The full variable domain, rest sourced from reference TRBV28 and TRBJ1-1, is DVKVTQSSRYLVKRTGEKVFLECVQDMDHENMFWYRQDPGLGLRLIYFSYDVKMKEKGDIPEGYSVSREKKERFSLILESASTNQTSMYLCASSVVGRATSGTEAFFGQGTRLTVV.

On this clone: Other DNA sequences in this specimen translate into the identical CDR3. The J gene is TRBJ2-3, the V gene TRBV9; D remains unclear. V lost 0 bases and J 0 bases, leaving 5 bases between the germline ends. The CDR3 extends over 14 amino acids. Germline CDR1 and CDR2: SGDLS and YYNGEE. The DNA for the CDR3 is TGTGCCAGCAGCGTAGAAGGTAGCACAGATACGCAGTATTTT. It codes for CASSVEGSTDTQYF.

The V gene is TRBV4-1, the J gene TRBJ2-7; 7 bases are shared with TRBD2. Germline V gives CDR1 MGHRA, CDR2 YSYEKL. The length of the CDR3 is 16 residues. V lost 3 bases to trimming and J lost 1 base; unmatched junction nucleotides: 9. CDR3 DNA: TGCGCCAGCAGCCACTCATCTAGCGGTGCGTCCTACGAGCAGTACTTC. Translating it yields CASSHSSSGASYEQYF.

The chain joins TRBV7-6 to TRBJ2-3, with D tentatively TRBD1 or TRBD2 (6 bases each). Germline CDR1 SGHVS, CDR2 FNYEAQ. The length of the CDR3 is 16 residues. Trimming pared 6 bases from V and 3 bases from J, leaving 19 bases between. DNA of the CDR3: TGTGCCAGCAGTTTCGCAACGGGGGCGCTAACAGATACGCAGTATTTT. Translating gives CASSFATGALTDTQYF. Variable domain in full (rest from reference TRBV7-6 and TRBJ2-3): GAGVSQSPRYKVTKRGQDVALRCDPISGHVSLYWYRQALGQGPEFLTYFNYEAQQDKSGLPNDRFSAERPEGSISTLTIQRTEQRDSAMYRCASSFATGALTDTQYFGPGTRLTVL.

V is TRBV7-8 and J is TRBJ2-2; D gene unclear. This CDR3 has 12 amino acids. Between the trimmed V and J ends, which lost 3 bases and 4 bases, there was a span of 3 bases. Germline V gene lookup returns CDR1 SGHVS and CDR2 FQNEAQ. The CDR3 DNA is TGTGCCAGCAGCTTCATCACCGGGGAGCTGTTTTTT. It encodes CASSFITGELFF.

This clone is a singleton in its sample. V usage is TRBV2 and J usage is TRBJ1-1, with TRBD1 as a possible D gene (6 bases). Trimming stripped 4 bases from V and 1 base from J, with 13 bases between. The CDR3 contains 15 residues. CDR1 and CDR2 (germline): SNHLY, FYNNEI. CDR3 in amino acids: CASSAAGARNTEAFF. The CDR3 DNA sequence: TGTGCCAGCAGTGCCGCAGGGGCGAGGAACACTGAAGCTTTCTTT.

This chain uses TRBV27 with TRBJ2-1; D perhaps matches TRBD1 (5 bases). The germline V gene has CDR1 MNHEY and CDR2 SMNVEV (reference sequence). V was pared by 3 bases and J by 7 bases, with 10 bases between. CDR3 length: 13 residues. The CDR3 loop is CASSLARTNEQFF. CDR3 in DNA: TGTGCCAGCAGTTTGGCACGGACAAATGAGCAGTTCTTC.

V gene TRBV4-1 combines with J gene TRBJ1-1; the D is unclear. Between the trimmed V and J ends, which lost 1 base and 4 bases, there was a span of 10 bases. This CDR3 has 14 amino acids. Per the germline V gene, CDR1 is MGHRA and CDR2 is YSYEKL. CDR3: CASSQAGISTEAFF. DNA of the CDR3: TGCGCCAGCAGCCAAGCCGGCATTTCCACTGAAGCTTTCTTT.

The rearrangement joins TRBV5-5 to TRBJ1-5; D call uncertain. CDR1 SGHKS and CDR2 YYEKEE come from the germline V gene (reference sequence). The CDR3 sequence is 15 residues long. Trimming pared 2 bases from V and 1 base from J, leaving 10 bases between. The chain's CDR3 is CASSFSDGSNQPQHF. CDR3 DNA sequence: TGTGCCAGCAGCTTTAGTGACGGGAGCAATCAGCCCCAGCATTTT.

The chain has TRBV5-6 and TRBJ1-2, with TRBD1 matching 8 bases. V gave up 4 bases and J gave up 6 bases; unmatched junction bases: 11. This CDR3 spans 15 amino acids. Germline loops: CDR1 SGHDT, CDR2 YYEEEE. The CDR3 region has the DNA TGTGCCAGCAGCCACAAACAGACAGGGGTCCATGGCTACACCTTC. It encodes CASSHKQTGVHGYTF.

The chain carries TRBV5-1 and TRBJ2-7; 12 bases match TRBD2. Losses at the gene ends were 0 bases for V and 7 bases for J; bases not matched to a gene: 8. The V gene's germline CDR1 is SGHRS and CDR2 YFSETQ. CDR3 length: 16 residues. CDR3: CASSLGLAGAAGEQYF. The CDR3 DNA reads TGCGCCAGCAGCTTGGGACTAGCGGGAGCTGCCGGTGAGCAGTACTTC.

The chain employs TRBV27 and TRBJ2-7, with 8 nucleotides matching TRBD2. The trim removed 0 bases at V and 7 bases at J, leaving 8 bases unmatched. This CDR3 has 15 amino acids. Germline V lookup: CDR1 MNHEY, CDR2 SMNVEV (reference sequence). For the CDR3, the DNA is TGTGCCAGCAGTTTATCCTGGACTAGCCTTTGGGAGCAGTACTTC. It is translated as CASSLSWTSLWEQYF.

The rearrangement uses TRBV28 and TRBJ1-2; unclear D gene. The germline gives CDR1 MDHEN, CDR2 SYDVKM. V lost 3 bases and J lost 6, with 20 bases in between. CDR3 length: 16 residues. CDR3 sequence reads: CASSLDVGASRHGYTF. DNA for the CDR3: TGTGCCAGCAGTTTGGATGTGGGTGCCTCAAGGCATGGCTACACCTTC.

The chain uses TRBV30 and TRBJ2-1, with a possible D match to TRBD1 (5 bases). This CDR3 contains 14 residues. Germline V gene lookup returns CDR1 GTSNPN and CDR2 SVGIG (reference sequence). With 3 bases removed from V and 9 bases from J, the gap between germline ends came to 18 bases. CDR3 coding DNA: TGTGCCTGGAGCCCAGGGTTGGGCGTGATTGAGCAGTTCTTC. The encoded protein is CAWSPGLGVIEQFF.

The chain couples TRBV6-4 to TRBJ2-2; D gene unclear. V dropped 3 bases and J dropped 1 base, with 3 bases sitting between them. The CDR3 runs 13 residues. Germline CDR1 MRHNA, CDR2 SNTAGT. Here the CDR3 reads CASSDLNTGELFF. For the CDR3, the DNA is TGTGCCAGCAGTGATTTGAACACCGGGGAGCTGTTTTTT.

The chain links TRBV5-1 to TRBJ2-7; 15 nucleotides match TRBD2. Germline values: CDR1 SGHRS, CDR2 YFSETQ. CDR3 length equals 17 residues. V lost 4 bases, J lost 4 bases, and 9 bases stayed unmatched. The CDR3 is CASSPRTSGRARYEQYF. CDR3 nucleotides: TGCGCCAGCAGCCCTAGGACTAGCGGGAGGGCCAGGTACGAGCAGTACTTC.

This chain links TRBV29-1 with TRBJ2-1; D is undetermined. The CDR3 runs 14 residues. V was clipped by 0 bases and J by 6 bases, with 12 bases between them. Germline loops: CDR1 SQVTM, CDR2 ANQGSEA. The CDR3 bases are TGCAGCGTTGAAGACGCGCTCCTAGGCAATGAGCAGTTCTTC. The encoded protein is CSVEDALLGNEQFF.

The chain employs TRBV7-9 and TRBJ2-7; D possibly corresponds to TRBD2 (5 bases). The germline V gene encodes CDR1 SEHNR and CDR2 FQNEAQ (reference sequence). The ends were cut back, 0 bases at V and 3 bases at J, with 9 bases in the middle. CDR3 length equals 14 residues. The CDR3 is CASSLAGADYEQYF. In nucleotides, the CDR3 is TGTGCCAGCAGCTTAGCGGGAGCGGACTACGAGCAGTACTTC.

The gene calls are TRBV7-6 and TRBJ2-1; either TRBD1 or TRBD2 may fit D (5 bases each). Germline V gene data show CDR1 as SGHVS and CDR2 as FNYEAQ. The CDR3 length is 17 residues. V gave up 3 bases and J gave up 3 bases, with 18 bases separating them. CDR3 protein: CASSLGTPGTSYNEQFF. The CDR3 nucleotides are TGTGCCAGCAGCTTGGGAACCCCCGGGACCAGCTACAATGAGCAGTTCTTC.

The chain uses TRBV29-1 and TRBJ2-3, with 11 nucleotides matching TRBD1. Trimming at V came to 3 bases and at J to 2 bases, leaving 16 bases not matched to a gene. CDR1 is SQVTM, CDR2 ANQGSEA, per germline. The CDR3 covers 19 residues. DNA of the CDR3: TGCAGCGTTGAGATCCCGGGACAGGGGGGGATCTCATACACAGATACGCAGTATTTT. Its translation is CSVEIPGQGGISYTDTQYF.

Worth noting for this clone: Other nucleotide sequences in the sample specify the same CDR3. The J gene is TRBJ1-5, the V gene TRBV28; D unclear. Germline CDR1 MDHEN, CDR2 SYDVKM. This CDR3 is built from 11 residues. V was shortened by 2 bases and J by 4 bases, with 0 bases between the two germline ends. CDR3 sequence reads: CASSLNQPQHF. CDR3 bases: TGTGCCAGCAGTTTAAATCAGCCCCAGCATTTT.

The CDR3 here is CSVGDPFEQFF. The CDR3 bases are TGCAGCGTTGGTGACCCCTTTGAGCAGTTCTTC. The gene calls are TRBV29-1 and TRBJ2-1; no firm D call. Per the germline V gene, CDR1 is SQVTM and CDR2 is ANQGSEA. This CDR3 has 11 residues. Trimming shortened V by 4 bases and J by 9 bases, and 10 bases separated the two germline ends.

The chain joins TRBV9 to TRBJ2-3, with a tentative D call TRBD2 (6 bases). This CDR3 region has 17 residues. V was clipped by 2 bases and J by 2 bases, with 18 bases between them. Germline V gives CDR1 SGDLS, CDR2 YYNGEE. CDR3 in DNA: TGTGCCAGCAGCGTCGGACCGGGACTTCTTCCCACAGATACGCAGTATTTT. Translating it yields CASSVGPGLLPTDTQYF.

The chain combines TRBV30 with TRBJ2-3; D may be TRBD2 (6 bases). The germline gives CDR1 GTSNPN, CDR2 SVGIG (reference sequence). V gave up 8 bases and J gave up 3 bases, with 15 bases separating them. There are 13 residues in the CDR3. CDR3 in amino acids: CATCGDLTDTQYF. In DNA form, the CDR3 reads TGTGCCACTTGCGGGGATTTGACAGATACGCAGTATTTT.

V and J are TRBV25-1 and TRBJ2-3; the match to TRBD1 covers 7 bases. CDR1 is MGHDK, CDR2 SYGVNS, per germline. V dropped 3 bases and J dropped 1; count of bases not matched to a gene: 4. The CDR3 is 15 residues long. Here the CDR3 reads CASSDRQGRTDTQYF. CDR3 sequence (DNA): TGTGCCAGCAGTGACCGACAGGGACGCACAGATACGCAGTATTTT.

About this clone: Other nucleotide sequences from this sample produce the same CDR3. This sequence joins TRBV7-9 and TRBJ2-7; D remains unclear. The CDR3 totals 11 residues. V was pared by 3 bases and J by 5 bases, with 5 bases between. Germline V gives CDR1 SEHNR, CDR2 FQNEAQ (reference sequence). The CDR3 reads CASSFGNEQYF. The CDR3 region has the DNA TGTGCCAGCAGCTTTGGAAACGAGCAGTACTTC.

V usage is TRBV2 and J usage is TRBJ2-5; D is unclear. The better agreement between TRBJ2-7 and the DNA end casts doubt on the J call. CDR1 and CDR2 (germline): SNHLY, FYNNEI. The CDR3 has 14 amino acids. The CDR3 nucleotides are TGTGCCAGCACCAGCATACTTTCCCAGGACGAGCAGTACTTC. Residues: CASTSILSQDEQYF.

This clone is a singleton in its sample. The J gene is TRBJ2-5, the V gene TRBV27; the D gene is possibly TRBD2 (5 bases). Germline values: CDR1 MNHEY, CDR2 SMNVEV (reference sequence). The CDR3 extends over 16 amino acids. Trimming removed 4 bases from V and 4 bases from J, with 19 bases in between. CDR3 protein: CASSWDTSSSRETQYF. Here the CDR3 DNA reads TGTGCCAGCAGTTGGGATACCTCTAGCTCGAGAGAGACCCAGTACTTC.